This T cell receptor (beta chain) emerged from a study of OX40 agonist ivuxolimab in advanced cancers. Across the study: Partial responses occurred in three patients (one hepatocellular carcinoma, two cutaneous melanoma).

The assay was immunoSEQ multiplex PCR, and TCRdb's table has in-frame clones only and misses some. The data show about 77,000 clones, approximately 82% seen once. Unmatched junction bases numbered 5, after V lost 6 bases and J lost 4 bases. Germline V gene lookup returns CDR1 MNHEY and CDR2 SVGAGI. The CDR3 totals 13 residues. The sequencing here drew on CD4+ or CD8+ T cells sorted from blood, taken in a trial of the OX40 agonist ivuxolimab. The chain is built from TRBV6-5 and TRBJ1-2; 7 bases fit TRBD1. This receptor was taken from an adult with an advanced solid tumor such as melanoma, head and neck, liver or kidney cancer. DNA for the CDR3: TGTGCCAGCAGCCTCGGGACAGTCTATGGCTACACCTTC. It yields the protein CASSLGTVYGYTF.